This T cell receptor beta chain comes out of a study of T cell responses to AZD1222 COVID-19 vaccine. CDR1 MDHEN and CDR2 SYDVKM come from the germline V gene. Trimming removed 7 bases from V and 7 bases from J; junction bases left unmatched: 13. This CDR3 contains 15 residues. Study conclusions and caveats: Close to half of all spike-specific TCRs reportedly target regions of the variants that are unmutated. Following two doses of AZD1222, Spike-specific TCR breadth and depth rose. The repertoires were collected only after the peak T cell response. Mapped onto spike, vaccine-associated CD4 TCRs spanned it and were dominant at 160-218 and 743-854.

In regard to this clone: Its cognate antigen is unknown.

The assay was immunoSEQ multiplex PCR, and TCRdb's table has in-frame clones only and misses some. The sample gives about 150,000 clones, approximately 90% of which show up once; 4.4% is in the top ten. This clonotype was obtained from an adult in good health. The rearrangement uses TRBV28 and TRBJ1-1, with 9 bases fitting TRBD1. This specimen consisted of peripheral blood, obtained on day 0 of AZD1222 vaccination. CDR3 DNA sequence: TGTGCCAGCACCATTTTTTCTGGGACAGGGTTTGAAGCTTTCTTT. Residues: CASTIFSGTGFEAFF.